This T cell receptor (beta chain) was profiled in a study of shared clonotypes between healthy human individuals. Across the whole study: Per donor, CD8 memory used one plate, CD8 naive used two, CD4 memory used three and CD4 naive used three.

Sequencing was performed with immunoSEQ multiplex PCR; in TCRdb, only in-frame clones are kept and a portion is missing. This sample has hundreds of thousands of clones, with 96% found just once. This CDR3 spans 16 amino acids. Germline V gene sequence: CDR1 SGHKS, CDR2 YYEKEE (reference sequence). The V end lost 0 bases, the J end lost 2 bases, and 14 bases lay between the germline ends. This sequence originates from a man younger than 40 in good health. The gene calls are TRBV5-5 and TRBJ1-1, with D perhaps TRBD1 (6 bases). The sequenced sample was memory CD8+ T cells sorted from blood. Subset indicated: CD45RO+ cells pooled with CCR7-negative TemRA cells. The CDR3 DNA reads TGTGCCAGCAGCTTGGACAGGGCGATGTATAACACTGAAGCTTTCTTT. Its protein product is CASSLDRAMYNTEAFF. The full variable domain, completed using reference TRBV5-5 and TRBJ1-1, is DAGVTQSPTHLIKTRGQQVTLRCSPISGHKSVSWYQQVLGQGPQFIFQYYEKEERGRGNFPDRFSARQFPNYSSELNVNALLLGDSALYLCASSLDRAMYNTEAFFGQGTRLTVV.